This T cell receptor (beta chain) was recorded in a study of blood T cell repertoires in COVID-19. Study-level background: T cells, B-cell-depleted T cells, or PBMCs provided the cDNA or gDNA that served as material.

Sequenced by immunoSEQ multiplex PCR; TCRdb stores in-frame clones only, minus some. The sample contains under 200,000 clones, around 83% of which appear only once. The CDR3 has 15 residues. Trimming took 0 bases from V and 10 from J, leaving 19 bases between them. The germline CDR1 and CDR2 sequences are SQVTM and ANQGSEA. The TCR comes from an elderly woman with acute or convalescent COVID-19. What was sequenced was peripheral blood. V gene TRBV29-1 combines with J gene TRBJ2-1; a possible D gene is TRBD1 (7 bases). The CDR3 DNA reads TGCAGCGTTGAAGATCGGGGGACAGCCCTAGGGGAGCAGTTCTTC. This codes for CSVEDRGTALGEQFF.